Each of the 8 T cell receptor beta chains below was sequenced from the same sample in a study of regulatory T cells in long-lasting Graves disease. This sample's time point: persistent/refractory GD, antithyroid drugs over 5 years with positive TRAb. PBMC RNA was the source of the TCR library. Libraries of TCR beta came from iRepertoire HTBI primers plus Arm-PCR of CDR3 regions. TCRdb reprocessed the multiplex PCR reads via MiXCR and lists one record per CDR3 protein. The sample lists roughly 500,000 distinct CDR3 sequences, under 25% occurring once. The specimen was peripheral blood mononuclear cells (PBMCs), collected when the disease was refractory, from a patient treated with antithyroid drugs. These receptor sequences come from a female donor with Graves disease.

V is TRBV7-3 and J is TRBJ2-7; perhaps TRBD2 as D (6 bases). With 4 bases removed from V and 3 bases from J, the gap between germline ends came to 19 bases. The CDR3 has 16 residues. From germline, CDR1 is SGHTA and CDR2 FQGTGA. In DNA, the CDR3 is TGTGCCAGCAGCTCAGGGTACGGGACTTCAGACTACGAGCAGTACTTC. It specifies CASSSGYGTSDYEQYF.

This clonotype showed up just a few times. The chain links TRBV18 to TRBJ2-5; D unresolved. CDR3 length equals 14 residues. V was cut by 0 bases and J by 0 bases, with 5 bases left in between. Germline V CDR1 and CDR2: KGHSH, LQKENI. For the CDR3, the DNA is TGTGCCAGCTCACCACCGGGTAACCAAGAGACCCAGTACTTC. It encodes CASSPPGNQETQYF.

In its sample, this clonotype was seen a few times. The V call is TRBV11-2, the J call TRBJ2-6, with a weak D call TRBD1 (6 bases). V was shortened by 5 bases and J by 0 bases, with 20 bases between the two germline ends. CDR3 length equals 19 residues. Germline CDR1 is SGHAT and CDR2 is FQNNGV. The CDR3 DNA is TGTGCCAGCAGCCCGAGGGGTACGGACAGCTACTCTGGGGCCAACGTCCTGACTTTC. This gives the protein CASSPRGTDSYSGANVLTF.

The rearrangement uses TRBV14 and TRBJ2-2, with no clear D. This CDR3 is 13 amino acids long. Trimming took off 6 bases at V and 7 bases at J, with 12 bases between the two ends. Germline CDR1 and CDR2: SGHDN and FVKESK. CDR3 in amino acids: CASSLIWGGELFF. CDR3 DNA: TGTGCCAGCAGTCTCATATGGGGCGGGGAGCTGTTTTTT.

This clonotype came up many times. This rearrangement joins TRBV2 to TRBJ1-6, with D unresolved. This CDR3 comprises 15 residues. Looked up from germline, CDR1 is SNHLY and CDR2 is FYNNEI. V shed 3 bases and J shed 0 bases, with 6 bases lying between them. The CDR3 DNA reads TGTGCCAGCAGTGAGTCTGACTCCTATAATTCACCCCTCCACTTT. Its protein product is CASSESDSYNSPLHF.

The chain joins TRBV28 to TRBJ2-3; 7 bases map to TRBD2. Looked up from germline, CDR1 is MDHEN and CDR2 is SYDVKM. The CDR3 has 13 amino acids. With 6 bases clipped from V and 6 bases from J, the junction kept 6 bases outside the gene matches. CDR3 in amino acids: CASRDFGGDTQYF. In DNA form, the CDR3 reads TGTGCCAGCAGAGATTTCGGGGGGGATACGCAGTATTTT.

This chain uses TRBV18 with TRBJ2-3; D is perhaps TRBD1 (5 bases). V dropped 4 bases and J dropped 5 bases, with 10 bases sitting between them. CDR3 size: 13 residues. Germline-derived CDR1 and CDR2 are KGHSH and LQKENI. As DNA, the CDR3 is TGTGCCAGCTCACGGCAGGGCGTAGATACGCAGTATTTT. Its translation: CASSRQGVDTQYF.

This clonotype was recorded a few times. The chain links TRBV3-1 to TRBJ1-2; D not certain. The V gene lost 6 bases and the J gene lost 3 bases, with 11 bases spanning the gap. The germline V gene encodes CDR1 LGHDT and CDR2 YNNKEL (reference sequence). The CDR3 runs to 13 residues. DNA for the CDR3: TGTGCCAGCAGGTACTCCGGGTACTATGGCTACACCTTC. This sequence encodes CASRYSGYYGYTF.